The 11 T cell receptor beta chains reported below all come from one sample, sequenced in a study of T cell responses to AZD1222 COVID-19 vaccine (dated by TCRdb to the early 2020s). The time point label here, explained by the study, means: about 28 days (+/-7) after the second vaccine dose. The treatment or condition tag for this specimen amounts to: meningococcal conjugate vaccine given as trial control. The library was built by means of the immunoSEQ multiplex PCR assay. TCRdb took this table from immuneACCESS and kept in-frame rearrangements with V and J called. Such tables lack part of the clones; where checked against another copy, unresolved V genes explain under half of the gap, and the rest is unexplained. Present in this sample are approximately 68,000 clones, 88% of which were seen just once. Together, the top ten hold roughly 5% of the sample. Sequenced material: peripheral blood, taken 28 days after the second dose of the MenACWY control vaccine. The receptors originated from an adult who received the MenACWY meningococcal vaccine as a control.

V is TRBV7-2 and J is TRBJ2-1; 8 bases line up with TRBD1. The CDR3 consists of 15 residues. The germline gives CDR1 SGHTA, CDR2 FQGNSA. Losses at the gene ends were 5 bases for V and 2 bases for J; bases not matched to a gene: 5. The CDR3 region is CASSADRDAYNEQFF. The DNA for the CDR3 is TGTGCCAGCAGCGCGGACAGGGATGCCTACAATGAGCAGTTCTTC.

The DNA for the CDR3 is TGTGCCAGCAGCTGGGACAGAGAGGCCTACACCTTC. Translating gives CASSWDREAYTF. The gene calls are TRBV7-9 and TRBJ1-2; 7 nucleotides agree with TRBD1. The CDR3 totals 12 residues. Germline CDR1 and CDR2: SEHNR and FQNEAQ (reference sequence). V was clipped by 4 bases and J by 10 bases; unmatched bases: 6.

The J gene is TRBJ2-1, the V gene TRBV29-1, with D perhaps matching TRBD2 (5 bases). V was trimmed by 4 bases and J by 8 bases, leaving 15 bases between them. CDR3 size: 13 residues. Per germline, CDR1 SQVTM and CDR2 ANQGSEA. The CDR3 DNA reads TGCAGCGTTGGGGTCCCTAGCTTGGATGAGCAGTTCTTC. Translation gives CSVGVPSLDEQFF.

The chain links TRBV30 to TRBJ1-6, with 8 bases fitting TRBD1. The germline V gene encodes CDR1 GTSNPN and CDR2 SVGIG (reference sequence). This CDR3 region has 13 residues. V lost 3 bases, J lost 7 bases, and 2 bases stayed unmatched. CDR3 nucleotides: TGTGCCTGGAGGGGGACAGGAAATTCACCCCTCCACTTT. Encoded protein: CAWRGTGNSPLHF.

The chain has TRBV28 and TRBJ2-3, with D tentatively TRBD1 (5 bases). CDR3 length equals 13 residues. Per the germline V gene, CDR1 is MDHEN and CDR2 is SYDVKM. The V end lost 3 bases, the J end lost 6 bases, and 10 bases lay between the germline ends. The CDR3: CASSLQGFDTQYF. CDR3 coding DNA: TGTGCCAGCAGTTTGCAGGGTTTTGATACGCAGTATTTT.

The rearrangement joins TRBV5-1 to TRBJ1-1, with D perhaps matching TRBD1 (5 bases). V was shortened by 4 bases and J by 8 bases, with 21 bases between the two germline ends. The CDR3 loop spans 15 amino acids. Germline V CDR1 and CDR2: SGHRS, YFSETQ. CDR3 loop: CASSVSGEPVMEAFF. In DNA form, the CDR3 reads TGCGCCAGCAGCGTCTCGGGGGAACCAGTTATGGAAGCTTTCTTT. The whole variable domain, remainder taken from reference TRBV5-1 and TRBJ1-1, is KAGVTQTPRYLIKTRGQQVTLSCSPISGHRSVSWYQQTPGQGLQFLFEYFSETQRNKGNFPGRFSGRQFSNSRSEMNVSTLELGDSALYLCASSVSGEPVMEAFFGQGTRLTVV.

The V and J genes are TRBV19 and TRBJ1-4, with D unresolved. The CDR3 is 15 residues long. The V gene's germline CDR1 is LNHDA and CDR2 SQIVND (reference sequence). V dropped 5 bases and J dropped 5 bases, with 15 bases sitting between them. The CDR3 loop reads CASSPWEGANEKLFF. The CDR3 bases are TGTGCCAGTAGTCCTTGGGAGGGAGCGAATGAAAAACTGTTTTTT.

The chain recombines TRBV7-8 with TRBJ2-7; D remains ambiguous. Germline V gene sequence: CDR1 SGHVS, CDR2 FQNEAQ. V lost 0 bases, J lost 2 bases, and 11 bases lay in between. This CDR3 has 15 amino acids. The CDR3 nucleotides are TGTGCCAGCAGCTTAGCTGGCGGAACTACCTACGAGCAGTACTTC. This gives the protein CASSLAGGTTYEQYF. Full variable domain (outside the CDR3, taken from reference TRBV7-8 and TRBJ2-7): GAGVSQSPRYKVAKRGQDVALRCDPISGHVSLFWYQQALGQGPEFLTYFQNEAQLDKSGLPSDRFFAERPEGSVSTLKIQRTQQEDSAVYLCASSLAGGTTYEQYFGPGTRLTVT.

This clone occurred a few times. The chain joins TRBV19 to TRBJ2-7; the D call may be TRBD1 or TRBD2 (5 bases each). CDR1 LNHDA and CDR2 SQIVND come from the germline V gene (reference sequence). V was shortened by 1 base and J by 6 bases, with 10 bases between the two germline ends. The CDR3 loop spans 13 amino acids. The CDR3 DNA reads as TGTGCCAGTAGTATAGGAGAGGGGTTCGAGCAGTACTTC. Residues: CASSIGEGFEQYF.

For this clone: The sample carries other DNA sequences with the same CDR3. This chain joins TRBV7-2 and TRBJ1-5; D is unclear. This CDR3 has 15 residues. The V gene's germline CDR1 is SGHTA and CDR2 FQGNSA. The V and J ends lost 0 bases and 0 bases respectively, with 6 bases between them. The CDR3 nucleotides are TGTGCCAGCAGCTTAGCGGGGATTAGCAATCAGCCCCAGCATTTT. The encoded protein is CASSLAGISNQPQHF.

The chain uses TRBV6-6 and TRBJ2-7, with 7 positions matching TRBD1. Germline V lookup: CDR1 MNHNY, CDR2 SVGAGI (reference sequence). The CDR3 extends over 13 amino acids. V trimming: 0 bases; J trimming: 6 bases; junction bases outside the gene matches: 2. The CDR3 DNA reads TGTGCCAGCAGTTACTCGGGACAGTTCGAGCAGTACTTC. Translated: CASSYSGQFEQYF.